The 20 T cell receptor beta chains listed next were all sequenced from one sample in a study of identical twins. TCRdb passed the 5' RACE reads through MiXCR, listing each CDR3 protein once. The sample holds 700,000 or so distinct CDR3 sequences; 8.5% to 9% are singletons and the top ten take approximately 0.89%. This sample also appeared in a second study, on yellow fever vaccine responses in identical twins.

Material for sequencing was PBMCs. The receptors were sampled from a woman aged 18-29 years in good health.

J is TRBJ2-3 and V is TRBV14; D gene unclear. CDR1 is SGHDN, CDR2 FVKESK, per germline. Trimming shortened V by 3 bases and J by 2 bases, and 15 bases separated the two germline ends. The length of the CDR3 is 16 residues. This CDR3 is CASSHPVGPFTDTQYF. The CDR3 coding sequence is TGTGCCAGCAGCCACCCGGTTGGGCCGTTCACAGATACGCAGTATTTT.

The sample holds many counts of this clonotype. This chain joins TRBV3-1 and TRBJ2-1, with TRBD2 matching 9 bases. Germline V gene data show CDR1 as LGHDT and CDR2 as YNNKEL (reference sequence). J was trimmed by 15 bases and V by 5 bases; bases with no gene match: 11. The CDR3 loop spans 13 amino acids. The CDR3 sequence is CASSDPMAGGPFF. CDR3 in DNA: TGTGCCAGCAGCGACCCCATGGCGGGAGGGCCGTTCTTC.

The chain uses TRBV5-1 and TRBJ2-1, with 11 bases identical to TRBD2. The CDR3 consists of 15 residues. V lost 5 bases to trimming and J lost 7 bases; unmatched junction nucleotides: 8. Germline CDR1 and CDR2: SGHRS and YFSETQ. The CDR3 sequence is CASRVLAGVLNEQFF. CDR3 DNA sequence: TGCGCCAGCAGGGTACTAGCGGGAGTCCTTAATGAGCAGTTCTTC. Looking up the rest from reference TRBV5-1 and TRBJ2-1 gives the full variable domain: KAGVTQTPRYLIKTRGQQVTLSCSPISGHRSVSWYQQTPGQGLQFLFEYFSETQRNKGNFPGRFSGRQFSNSRSEMNVSTLELGDSALYLCASRVLAGVLNEQFFGPGTRLTVL.

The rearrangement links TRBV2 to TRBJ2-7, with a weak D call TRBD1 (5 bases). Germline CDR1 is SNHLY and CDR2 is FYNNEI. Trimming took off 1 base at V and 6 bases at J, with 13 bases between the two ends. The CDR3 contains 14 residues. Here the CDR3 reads CASSEGRALGEQYF. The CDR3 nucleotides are TGTGCCAGCAGTGAAGGCAGGGCTCTAGGCGAGCAGTACTTC.

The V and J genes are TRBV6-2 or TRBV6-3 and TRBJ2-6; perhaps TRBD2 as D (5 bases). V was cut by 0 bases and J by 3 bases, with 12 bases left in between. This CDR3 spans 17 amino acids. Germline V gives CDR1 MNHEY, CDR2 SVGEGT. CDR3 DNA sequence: TGTGCCAGCAGTTACTCGACGGGGTCGCTTGGGGCCAACGTCCTGACTTTC. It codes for CASSYSTGSLGANVLTF.

DNA of the CDR3: TGTGCCAGCTCACCACTTCGCGGGGGGCTACACCCGCAGCAAGAGACCCAGTACTTC. This encodes CASSPLRGGLHPQQETQYF. The rearrangement uses TRBV18 and TRBJ2-5, with 8 bases identical to TRBD2. V was pared by 1 base and J by 2 bases, with 15 bases of the junction left unmatched. This CDR3 is built from 19 residues. Germline CDR1 and CDR2: KGHSH and LQKENI.

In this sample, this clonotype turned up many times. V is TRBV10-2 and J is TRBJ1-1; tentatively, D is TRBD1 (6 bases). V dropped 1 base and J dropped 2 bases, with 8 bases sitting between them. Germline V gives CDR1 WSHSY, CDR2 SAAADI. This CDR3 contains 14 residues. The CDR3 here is CASSELQGNTEAFF. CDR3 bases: TGCGCCAGCAGTGAGTTACAGGGTAACACTGAAGCTTTCTTT.

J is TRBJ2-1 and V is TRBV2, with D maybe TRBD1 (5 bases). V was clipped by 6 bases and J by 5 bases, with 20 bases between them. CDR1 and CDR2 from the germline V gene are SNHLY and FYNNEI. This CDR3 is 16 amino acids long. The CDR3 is CASREPRWGLNNEQFF. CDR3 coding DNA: TGTGCCAGCAGGGAGCCTCGGTGGGGCCTGAACAATGAGCAGTTCTTC. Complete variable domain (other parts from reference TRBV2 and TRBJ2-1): EPEVTQTPSHQVTQMGQEVILRCVPISNHLYFYWYRQILGQKVEFLVSFYNNEISEKSEIFDDQFSVERPDGSNFTLKIRSTKLEDSAMYFCASREPRWGLNNEQFFGPGTRLTVL.

In nucleotides, the CDR3 is TGCGCCAGCAGACCTTCTTCGGGACACCACTACGAGCAGTACTTC. Translated: CASRPSSGHHYEQYF. J is TRBJ2-7 and V is TRBV5-1, with TRBD1 as a possible D gene (6 bases). Germline V lookup: CDR1 SGHRS, CDR2 YFSETQ. The CDR3 runs to 15 residues. The V gene lost 5 bases and the J gene lost 3 bases, with 18 bases spanning the gap. The complete variable domain, with remaining parts taken from reference TRBV5-1 and TRBJ2-7, reads KAGVTQTPRYLIKTRGQQVTLSCSPISGHRSVSWYQQTPGQGLQFLFEYFSETQRNKGNFPGRFSGRQFSNSRSEMNVSTLELGDSALYLCASRPSSGHHYEQYFGPGTRLTVT.

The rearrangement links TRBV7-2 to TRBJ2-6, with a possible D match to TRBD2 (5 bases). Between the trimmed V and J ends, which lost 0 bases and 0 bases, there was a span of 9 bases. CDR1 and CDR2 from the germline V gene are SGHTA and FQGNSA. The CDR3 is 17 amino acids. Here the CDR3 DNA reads TGTGCCAGCAGCTTAGCGCGGGCAGACTCTGGGGCCAACGTCCTGACTTTC. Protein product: CASSLARADSGANVLTF.

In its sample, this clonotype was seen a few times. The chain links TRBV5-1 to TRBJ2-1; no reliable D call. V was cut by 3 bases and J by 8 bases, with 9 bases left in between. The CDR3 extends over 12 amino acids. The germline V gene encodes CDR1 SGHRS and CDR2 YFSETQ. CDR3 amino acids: CASSWRWDEQFF. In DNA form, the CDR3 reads TGCGCCAGCAGCTGGCGGTGGGATGAGCAGTTCTTC.

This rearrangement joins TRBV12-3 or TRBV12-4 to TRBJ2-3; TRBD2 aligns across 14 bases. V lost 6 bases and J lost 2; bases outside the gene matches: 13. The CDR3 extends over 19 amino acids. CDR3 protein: CASSPGLAGVSGATDTQYF. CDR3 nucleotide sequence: TGTGCCAGCAGCCCGGGACTAGCGGGAGTCAGCGGGGCCACAGATACGCAGTATTTT.

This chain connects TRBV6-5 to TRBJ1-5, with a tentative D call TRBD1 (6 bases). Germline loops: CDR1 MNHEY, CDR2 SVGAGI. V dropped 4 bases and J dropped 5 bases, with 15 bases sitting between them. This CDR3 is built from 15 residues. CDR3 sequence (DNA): TGTGCCAGCAGTTCGCGGAGGGGGGGCGATCAGCCCCAGCATTTT. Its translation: CASSSRRGGDQPQHF.

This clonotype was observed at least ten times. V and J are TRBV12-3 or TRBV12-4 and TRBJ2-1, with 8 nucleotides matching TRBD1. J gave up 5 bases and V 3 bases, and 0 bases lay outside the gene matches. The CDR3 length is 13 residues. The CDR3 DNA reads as TGTGCCAGCAGTTTCAGGGGGCACAATGAGCAGTTCTTC. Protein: CASSFRGHNEQFF.

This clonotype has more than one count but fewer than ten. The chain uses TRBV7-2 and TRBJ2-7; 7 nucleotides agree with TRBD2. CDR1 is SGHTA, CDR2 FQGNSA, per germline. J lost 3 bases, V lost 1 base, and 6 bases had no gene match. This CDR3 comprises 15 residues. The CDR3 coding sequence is TGTGCCAGCAGCTTAGGGCTAGCGGACGTCTACGAGCAGTACTTC. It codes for CASSLGLADVYEQYF.

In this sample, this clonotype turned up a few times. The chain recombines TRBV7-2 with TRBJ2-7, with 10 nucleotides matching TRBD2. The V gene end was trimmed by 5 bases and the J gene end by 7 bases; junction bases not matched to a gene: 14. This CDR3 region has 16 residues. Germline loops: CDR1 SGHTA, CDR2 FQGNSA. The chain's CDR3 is CASSVDGSGRAGEQYF. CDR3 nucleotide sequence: TGTGCCAGCAGCGTCGACGGAAGCGGGAGGGCGGGAGAGCAGTACTTC.

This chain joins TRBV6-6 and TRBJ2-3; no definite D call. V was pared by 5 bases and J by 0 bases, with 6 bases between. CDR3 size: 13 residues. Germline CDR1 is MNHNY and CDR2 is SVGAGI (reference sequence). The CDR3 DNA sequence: TGTGCCAGCAGTCACAGCAGCACAGATACGCAGTATTTT. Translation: CASSHSSTDTQYF.

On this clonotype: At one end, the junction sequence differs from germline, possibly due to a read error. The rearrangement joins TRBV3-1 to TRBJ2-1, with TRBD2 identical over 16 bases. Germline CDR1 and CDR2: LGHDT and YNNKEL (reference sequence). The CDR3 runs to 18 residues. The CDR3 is CASNQQGLAGGPYNEQFF. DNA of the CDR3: TGTGCCAGCAACCAACAGGGACTAGCGGGAGGGCCATACAATGAGCAGTTCTTC.

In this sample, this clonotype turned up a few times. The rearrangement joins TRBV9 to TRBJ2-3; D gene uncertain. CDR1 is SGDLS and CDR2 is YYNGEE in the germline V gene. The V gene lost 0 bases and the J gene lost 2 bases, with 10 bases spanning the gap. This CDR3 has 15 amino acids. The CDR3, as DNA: TGTGCCAGCAGCGTAGAGAGTCTGGACACAGATACGCAGTATTTT. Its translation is CASSVESLDTDTQYF.

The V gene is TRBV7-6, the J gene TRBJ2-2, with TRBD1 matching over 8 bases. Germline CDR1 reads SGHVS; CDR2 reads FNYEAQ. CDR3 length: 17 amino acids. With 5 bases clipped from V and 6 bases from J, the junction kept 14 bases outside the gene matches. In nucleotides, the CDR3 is TGTGCCAGCAGCGGACCCGTGAGGGCAGGGGGCCCCGGGGAGCTGTTTTTT. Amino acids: CASSGPVRAGGPGELFF. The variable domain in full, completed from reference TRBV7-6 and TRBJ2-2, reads GAGVSQSPRYKVTKRGQDVALRCDPISGHVSLYWYRQALGQGPEFLTYFNYEAQQDKSGLPNDRFSAERPEGSISTLTIQRTEQRDSAMYRCASSGPVRAGGPGELFFGEGSRLTVL.